This T cell receptor (beta chain) was sequenced for a study of cytomegalovirus exposure and HLA in healthy donors. Findings and caveats of the study: When a later analysis was performed, an Asian-associated ancestry cluster reportedly had fewer N-insertions than the approximately 700-donor mean.

The PCR made use of 60 Vbeta and 13 Jbeta primers. The data were produced by immunoSEQ multiplex PCR, yet TCRdb's version contains in-frame clones alone and is incomplete. The sample comprises some 77,000 clones, less than 80% of which are singletons, and about 2.5% rests with the top ten. Germline V gene sequence: CDR1 KGHSH, CDR2 LQKENI. The V end lost 6 bases, the J end lost 0 bases, and 15 bases lay between the germline ends. The CDR3 runs to 16 residues. As regards this clone: Its antigen is still unknown.

This chain joins TRBV18 and TRBJ1-3; D uncertain. The sequence was collected from a man in his thirties or forties in good health and CMV-seronegative. Sequenced: PBMCs. The CDR3 nucleotides are TGTGCCAGCTCCATTAGCGCACCGTCCTCTGGAAACACCATATATTTT. This codes for CASSISAPSSGNTIYF.